A selection of T cell receptor beta chains follows, all from one sample in a study of blood T cell repertoires in COVID-19. Libraries were prepared by immunoSEQ multiplex PCR; TCRdb keeps only in-frame clonotypes and omits some of them. This sample has some 90,000 clones, with around 90% found just once. Sequences were obtained from peripheral blood. The receptors originated from a woman of 80 years or more with active or convalescent COVID-19. CDR3s include the opening cysteine and the closing phenylalanine or tryptophan. Each record gives: clone size, V gene, J gene, D gene, CDR3 protein, CDR3 DNA. The D gene is left open where the match is weak. The listing skips clone size in some rows; elsewhere it reads once, few, many or a size class.

abundance: -
v_gene: TRBV4-1
j_gene: TRBJ2-1
d_gene: TRBD1
CDR3aa: CASSRIPTGGTYNEQFF
CDR3nt: TGCGCCAGCAGCCGTATTCCGACAGGGGGGACCTACAATGAGCAGTTCTTC

abundance: -
v_gene: TRBV11-2
j_gene: TRBJ1-2
d_gene: -
CDR3aa: CASSFEDYGYTF
CDR3nt: TGTGCCAGCAGCTTTGAGGATTATGGCTACACCTTC

abundance: -
v_gene: TRBV6-5
j_gene: TRBJ2-7
d_gene: TRBD1
CDR3aa: CASSYSGQVYEQYF
CDR3nt: TGTGCCAGCAGTTACTCGGGACAGGTTTACGAGCAGTACTTC

abundance: -
v_gene: TRBV27
j_gene: TRBJ1-1
d_gene: -
CDR3aa: CASSRGTEAFF
CDR3nt: TGTGCCAGCAGTCGGGGGACTGAAGCTTTCTTT

abundance: -
v_gene: TRBV5-1
j_gene: TRBJ2-6
d_gene: -
CDR3aa: CASSLRDISGANVLTF
CDR3nt: TGCGCCAGCAGCTTGCGGGATATCTCTGGGGCCAACGTCCTGACTTTC

abundance: -
v_gene: TRBV11-2
j_gene: TRBJ1-5
d_gene: TRBD1
CDR3aa: CASSSDRDQPQHF
CDR3nt: TGTGCCAGCAGCTCGGACAGGGATCAGCCCCAGCATTTT

abundance: -
v_gene: TRBV2
j_gene: TRBJ2-1
d_gene: -
CDR3aa: CASSGQGGYNEQFF
CDR3nt: TGTGCCAGCAGTGGTCAGGGGGGCTACAATGAGCAGTTCTTC

abundance: -
v_gene: TRBV19
j_gene: TRBJ1-2
d_gene: TRBD1
CDR3aa: CASSPREPGQGKHYGYTF
CDR3nt: TGTGCCAGTAGTCCGCGAGAGCCGGGACAGGGGAAGCACTATGGCTACACCTTC

abundance: once
v_gene: TRBV5-1
j_gene: TRBJ2-5
d_gene: TRBD2
CDR3aa: CASSLRLAGEETQYF
CDR3nt: TGCGCCAGCAGCTTGCGACTAGCGGGAGAAGAGACCCAGTACTTC

abundance: -
v_gene: TRBV24-1
j_gene: TRBJ1-1
d_gene: TRBD1
CDR3aa: CATSDNGYRGTNTEAFF
CDR3nt: TGTGCCACCAGTGACAATGGGTACAGGGGCACAAACACTGAAGCTTTCTTT

abundance: -
v_gene: TRBV28
j_gene: TRBJ1-1
d_gene: -
CDR3aa: CASSTPRVNTEAFF
CDR3nt: TGTGCCAGCAGTACCCCGAGGGTGAACACTGAAGCTTTCTTT

abundance: -
v_gene: TRBV4-3
j_gene: TRBJ1-4
d_gene: -
CDR3aa: CASSQEQGVSKLFF
CDR3nt: TGCGCCAGCAGCCAAGAACAGGGTGTTAGTAAACTGTTTTTT

abundance: -
v_gene: TRBV6-2/TRBV6-3
j_gene: TRBJ2-1
d_gene: TRBD2
CDR3aa: CASSYMGLAGLGQFF
CDR3nt: TGTGCCAGCAGTTATATGGGACTAGCGGGATTAGGGCAGTTCTTC

abundance: -
v_gene: TRBV27
j_gene: TRBJ1-1
d_gene: TRBD1
CDR3aa: CASCNRGHTEAFF
CDR3nt: TGTGCCAGCTGTAACAGGGGGCACACTGAAGCTTTCTTT

abundance: -
v_gene: TRBV28
j_gene: TRBJ1-5
d_gene: TRBD1
CDR3aa: CASSHRQGSNQPQHF
CDR3nt: TGTGCCAGCAGCCACCGACAGGGTAGCAATCAGCCCCAGCATTTT

abundance: -
v_gene: TRBV28
j_gene: TRBJ2-7
d_gene: TRBD1
CDR3aa: CASSFGPRNSGQGAGEQYF
CDR3nt: TGTGCCAGCAGTTTCGGCCCAAGAAATTCGGGACAGGGGGCGGGCGAGCAGTACTTC

abundance: -
v_gene: TRBV19
j_gene: TRBJ1-5
d_gene: TRBD1
CDR3aa: CASSKQGGNQPQHF
CDR3nt: TGTGCCAGTAGTAAGCAGGGGGGAAATCAGCCCCAGCATTTT

abundance: -
v_gene: TRBV5-1
j_gene: TRBJ2-7
d_gene: TRBD2
CDR3aa: CASQVRTSGSSYEQYF
CDR3nt: TGCGCCAGCCAAGTGAGGACTAGCGGGAGCTCCTACGAGCAGTACTTC

abundance: -
v_gene: TRBV2
j_gene: TRBJ2-5
d_gene: TRBD2
CDR3aa: CARELGGKTQYF
CDR3nt: TGTGCCAGGGAACTCGGGGGGAAGACCCAGTACTTC

abundance: -
v_gene: TRBV28
j_gene: TRBJ1-6
d_gene: -
CDR3aa: CASSFDSSPLHF
CDR3nt: TGTGCCAGCAGTTTCGACAGTTCACCCCTCCACTTT

abundance: -
v_gene: TRBV18
j_gene: TRBJ2-1
d_gene: TRBD2
CDR3aa: CASSRKAGGYNEQFF
CDR3nt: TGTGCCAGCTCACGAAAAGCGGGAGGGTACAATGAGCAGTTCTTC

abundance: -
v_gene: TRBV7-2
j_gene: TRBJ1-5
d_gene: TRBD1
CDR3aa: CASSFGQGVGQPQHF
CDR3nt: TGTGCCAGCAGCTTCGGACAGGGGGTGGGTCAGCCCCAGCATTTT

abundance: -
v_gene: TRBV28
j_gene: TRBJ2-1
d_gene: TRBD1
CDR3aa: CASSSPTGGLLREQFF
CDR3nt: TGTGCCAGCAGTTCCCCGACAGGGGGCCTACTGAGGGAGCAGTTCTTC

abundance: -
v_gene: TRBV19
j_gene: TRBJ2-3
d_gene: -
CDR3aa: CASQPVAGTDTQYF
CDR3nt: TGTGCCAGCCAGCCAGTGGCGGGCACAGATACGCAGTATTTT

abundance: -
v_gene: TRBV19
j_gene: TRBJ2-2
d_gene: TRBD2
CDR3aa: CASSTRASGTGELFF
CDR3nt: TGTGCCAGTAGTACCAGGGCTAGCGGCACCGGGGAGCTGTTTTTT

abundance: -
v_gene: TRBV9
j_gene: TRBJ2-3
d_gene: TRBD2
CDR3aa: CASSTRTPTSGTTDTQYF
CDR3nt: TGTGCCAGCAGCACCCGCACCCCGACTAGCGGGACGACAGATACGCAGTATTTT

abundance: -
v_gene: TRBV14
j_gene: TRBJ1-2
d_gene: -
CDR3aa: CASSLASGYGYTF
CDR3nt: TGTGCCAGCTCTTTGGCTTCGGGTTATGGCTACACCTTC

abundance: -
v_gene: TRBV11-2
j_gene: TRBJ2-7
d_gene: TRBD2
CDR3aa: CASSYTGTSAYYEQYF
CDR3nt: TGTGCCAGCAGTTATACCGGGACTAGCGCCTACTACGAGCAGTACTTC

abundance: -
v_gene: TRBV28
j_gene: TRBJ2-3
d_gene: TRBD2
CDR3aa: CASSSPLPSGKETDTQYF
CDR3nt: TGTGCCAGCAGTTCGCCCCTCCCTAGCGGGAAAGAGACAGATACGCAGTATTTT

abundance: -
v_gene: TRBV13
j_gene: TRBJ2-7
d_gene: -
CDR3aa: CASSLYSGYEQYF
CDR3nt: TGTGCCAGCAGCTTATATTCGGGTTACGAGCAGTACTTC

abundance: -
v_gene: TRBV18
j_gene: TRBJ1-6
d_gene: TRBD1
CDR3aa: CASSPRGGAGGSPLHF
CDR3nt: TGTGCCAGCTCACCAAGAGGGGGCGCAGGAGGTTCACCCCTCCACTTT

abundance: -
v_gene: TRBV7-2
j_gene: TRBJ1-2
d_gene: -
CDR3aa: CASSLNGLNYGYTF
CDR3nt: TGTGCCAGCAGCTTAAATGGGCTTAACTATGGCTACACCTTC

abundance: -
v_gene: TRBV3-1/TRBV3-2
j_gene: TRBJ2-2
d_gene: -
CDR3aa: CASSQVHETQTRQNTGELFF
CDR3nt: TGTGCCAGCAGCCAAGTTCATGAGACCCAAACCCGACAGAACACCGGGGAGCTGTTTTTT

abundance: -
v_gene: TRBV28
j_gene: TRBJ2-7
d_gene: -
CDR3aa: CASQGLTYEQYF
CDR3nt: TGTGCCAGCCAGGGCCTCACCTACGAGCAGTACTTC

abundance: -
v_gene: TRBV29-1
j_gene: TRBJ1-1
d_gene: TRBD1
CDR3aa: CSVKTGTVNTEAFF
CDR3nt: TGCAGCGTTAAAACCGGGACAGTGAACACTGAAGCTTTCTTT

abundance: -
v_gene: TRBV18
j_gene: TRBJ2-2
d_gene: -
CDR3aa: CASSPPWQGIGELFF
CDR3nt: TGTGCCAGCTCACCACCGTGGCAGGGAATTGGGGAGCTGTTTTTT

abundance: -
v_gene: TRBV18
j_gene: TRBJ1-1
d_gene: TRBD1
CDR3aa: CASSPRGQGAGGAFF
CDR3nt: TGTGCCAGCTCACCACGTGGACAGGGCGCCGGGGGAGCTTTCTTT